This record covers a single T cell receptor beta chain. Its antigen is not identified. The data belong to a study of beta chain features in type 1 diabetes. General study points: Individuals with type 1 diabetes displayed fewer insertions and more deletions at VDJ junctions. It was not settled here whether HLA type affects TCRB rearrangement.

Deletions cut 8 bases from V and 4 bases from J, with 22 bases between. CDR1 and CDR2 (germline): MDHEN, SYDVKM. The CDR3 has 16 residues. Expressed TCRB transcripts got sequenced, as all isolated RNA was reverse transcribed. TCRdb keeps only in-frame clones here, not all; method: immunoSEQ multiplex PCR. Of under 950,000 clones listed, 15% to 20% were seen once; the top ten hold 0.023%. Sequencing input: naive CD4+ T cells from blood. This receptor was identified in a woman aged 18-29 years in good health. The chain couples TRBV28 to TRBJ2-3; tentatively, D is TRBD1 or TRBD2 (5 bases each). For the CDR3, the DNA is TGTGCCAGCTGCACTGCCGGGACCCAGGGAGCAGATACGCAGTATTTT. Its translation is CASCTAGTQGADTQYF.